One sample yielded the 23 T cell receptor beta chains listed below, sequenced in a study of T cells after yellow fever vaccination. TCRdb passed the 5' RACE reads through MiXCR, listing each CDR3 protein once. The sample has some 320,000 distinct CDR3 sequences; 3.5% to 4.5% are singletons. The sample in question was PBMCs, obtained 15 days after the yellow fever booster vaccination. The receptors originated from a man between 18 and 35 years old who received the YFV17D yellow fever vaccine.

The V call is TRBV15, the J call TRBJ2-7; D gene ambiguous. CDR1 is LNHNV, CDR2 YYDKDF, per germline (reference sequence). The CDR3 extends over 13 amino acids. Trimming took 1 base from V and 1 from J, leaving 5 bases between them. DNA for the CDR3: TGTGCCACCAGCAGAGGGCTTTCCTACGAGCAGTACGTC. Its protein product is CATSRGLSYEQYV.

V is TRBV7-9 and J is TRBJ2-5; D is possibly TRBD2 (6 bases). The germline V gene encodes CDR1 SEHNR and CDR2 FQNEAQ (reference sequence). With 4 bases removed from V and 5 bases from J, the gap between germline ends came to 14 bases. CDR3 length equals 14 residues. CDR3 loop: CASSSRGVGETQYF. CDR3 nucleotide sequence: TGTGCCAGCAGCTCTCGCGGGGTTGGGGAGACCCAGTACTTC.

In its sample, this clonotype was seen many times. The rearrangement links TRBV7-8 to TRBJ2-7; 8 bases align to TRBD2. The CDR3 runs to 16 residues. Germline assignment: CDR1 SGHVS and CDR2 FQNEAQ. The V segment lost 2 bases and the J segment 5 bases; nucleotides outside the gene matches: 11. The CDR3 bases are TGTGCCAGCAGCTTATTCGGCGGGGGGACTGGCCACGAGCAGTACTTC. As protein: CASSLFGGGTGHEQYF.

This clonotype has at least ten counts. The chain links TRBV12-3 or TRBV12-4 to TRBJ2-7; D ambiguous. The CDR3 covers 13 residues. V was shortened by 1 base and J by 3 bases, with 7 bases between the two germline ends. CDR3 bases: TGTGCCAGCAGTTTAGTGGATGGCTACGAGCAGTACTTC. It yields the protein CASSLVDGYEQYF.

This clonotype has just a few counts. This chain uses TRBV6-4 with TRBJ1-1, with no clear D. Germline CDR1 MRHNA, CDR2 SNTAGT. V shed 7 bases and J shed 4 bases, with 16 bases lying between them. This CDR3 region has 14 residues. DNA of the CDR3: TGTGCCAGCAAGCTTGATCCGGCGAGCACTGAAGCTTTCTTT. It translates to CASKLDPASTEAFF.

The V gene is TRBV5-4, the J gene TRBJ2-5; 9 positions match TRBD1. V dropped 4 bases and J dropped 5; count of bases not matched to a gene: 6. This CDR3 is built from 14 residues. CDR1 is SGHNT and CDR2 is YYREEE in the germline V gene (reference sequence). The CDR3 is CASSGDREMETQYF. The CDR3 region has the DNA TGTGCCAGCAGCGGGGACAGGGAAATGGAGACCCAGTACTTC.

This clonotype was found a few times. CDR3 residues: CSARDRGQGIRRETQYF. The DNA for the CDR3 is TGCAGTGCTAGAGATCGAGGACAGGGAATCCGTAGAGAGACCCAGTACTTC. The V call is TRBV20-1, the J call TRBJ2-5; 8 nucleotides line up with TRBD1. The CDR3 is 17 amino acids. The V gene end was trimmed by 0 bases and the J gene end by 4 bases; junction bases not matched to a gene: 13. The germline V gene has CDR1 DFQATT and CDR2 SNEGSKA (reference sequence).

This clonotype was seen only a few times. The chain employs TRBV28 and TRBJ2-7, with TRBD1 matching 9 bases. The CDR3 consists of 17 residues. The junction had 12 bases not matched to a gene; V was cut back by 5 bases and J by 1 base. Germline assignment: CDR1 MDHEN and CDR2 SYDVKM. CDR3 bases: TGTGCCAGCAGTACCAAGCTCCGGGACAGGGCTTCCTACGAGCAGTACGTC. It yields the protein CASSTKLRDRASYEQYV.

The V and J genes are TRBV5-6 and TRBJ2-1; the D gene is possibly TRBD1 (6 bases). Germline-derived CDR1 and CDR2 are SGHDT and YYEEEE. Trimming stripped 4 bases from V and 11 bases from J, with 22 bases between. The CDR3 totals 15 residues. The DNA of the CDR3 is TGTGCCAGCAGCCCAACCTATAACTCGGGGACAAAGCAGTTCTTC. This gives the protein CASSPTYNSGTKQFF.

The table lists this clonotype with many counts. The chain employs TRBV5-1 and TRBJ2-3, with D possibly TRBD2 on 5 matching bases. Trimming stripped 2 bases from V and 4 bases from J, with 14 bases between. The CDR3 contains 15 residues. Germline lookup yields CDR1 SGHRS and CDR2 YFSETQ. The CDR3 DNA follows: TGCGCCAGCAGCTTCGGGGAAGCTGGGGCAGATACGCAGTATTTT. It translates to CASSFGEAGADTQYF.

This chain links TRBV15 with TRBJ2-5; D is ambiguous. The CDR3 is 15 amino acids. The germline V and J ends were trimmed by 0 bases and 1 base, with 9 bases remaining between them. The germline V gene encodes CDR1 LNHNV and CDR2 YYDKDF (reference sequence). This chain's CDR3 is CATSRDTGSQETQYF. In DNA form, the CDR3 reads TGTGCCACCAGCAGAGATACGGGTTCCCAAGAGACCCAGTACTTC.

In regard to this clonotype: Since a much larger clone is just one base distant, this may be a read error. This chain joins TRBV9 and TRBJ2-5; TRBD2 might be the D (7 bases). In germline, CDR1 is SGDLS, CDR2 YYNGEE. V was cut by 2 bases and J by 5 bases, with 19 bases left in between. The CDR3 sequence is 16 residues long. The CDR3 loop is CASSVHRGGVSETQYF. DNA of the CDR3: TGTGCCAGCAGCGTCCATAGAGGGGGGGTGTCGGAGACCCAGTACTTC.

V usage is TRBV7-2 and J usage is TRBJ1-2; 7 nucleotides align to TRBD1. This CDR3 region has 14 residues. Germline CDR1 is SGHTA and CDR2 is FQGNSA. Trimming removed 4 bases from V and 8 bases from J; junction bases left unmatched: 10. The CDR3 nucleotides read TGTGCCAGCAGCTCTGCGGACAGGTCGAAGGGCTACACCTTC. This encodes CASSSADRSKGYTF. Supplemented by reference TRBV7-2 and TRBJ1-2, the full variable domain reads GAGVSQSPSNKVTEKGKDVELRCDPISGHTALYWYRQSLGQGLEFLIYFQGNSAPDKSGLPSDRFSAERTGGSVSTLTIQRTQQEDSAVYLCASSSADRSKGYTFGSGTRLTVV.

The chain recombines TRBV7-2 with TRBJ2-2; D is perhaps TRBD2 (7 bases). This CDR3 is 13 amino acids long. Germline V CDR1 and CDR2: SGHTA, FQGNSA. Trimming left V 8 bases short and J 6 bases short, with 13 bases between. CDR3 nucleotide sequence: TGTGCCAGCGCCGGGGGGCAGGCCGGGGAGCTGTTTTTT. It yields the protein CASAGGQAGELFF.

This clonotype came up a few times. The rearrangement links TRBV7-2 to TRBJ2-3; D gene ambiguous. The CDR3 runs 15 residues. The germline CDR1 and CDR2 sequences are SGHTA and FQGNSA. Trimming cost V 1 base and J 3 bases, with 11 bases left between them. The DNA for the CDR3 is TGTGCCAGCAGCTTAGAAGAAAGTGGGACAGATACGCAGTATTTT. It yields the protein CASSLEESGTDTQYF.

This clonotype appeared many times. CDR3 sequence (DNA): TGCGCCAGCAGCCAAGGGGGACTAGCGGCCACCCAGTACTTC. Translating gives CASSQGGLAATQYF. This chain joins TRBV4-3 and TRBJ2-5, with TRBD2 matching 11 bases. The CDR3 sequence is 14 residues long. Trimming removed 1 base from V and 8 bases from J; junction bases left unmatched: 3. Germline V gene sequence: CDR1 LGHNA, CDR2 YSLEER.

This chain joins TRBV12-3 or TRBV12-4 and TRBJ2-5; D ambiguous. The ends were cut back, 4 bases at V and 4 bases at J, with 10 bases in the middle. This CDR3 is built from 13 residues. This CDR3 reads CASSSSGRETQYF. The CDR3 nucleotides are TGTGCCAGCAGTTCGTCAGGCAGAGAGACCCAGTACTTC.

This clonotype was recorded at least ten times. The J gene is TRBJ2-1, the V gene TRBV6-2 or TRBV6-3; perhaps TRBD2 as D (5 bases). Germline lookup yields CDR1 MNHEY and CDR2 SVGEGT. Deletions cut 2 bases from V and 8 bases from J, with 13 bases between. The length of the CDR3 is 14 residues. CDR3 residues: CASSYPDLLDEQFF. CDR3 sequence (DNA): TGTGCCAGCAGTTACCCGGACTTGTTGGATGAGCAGTTCTTC.

This clonotype was detected only a few times. J is TRBJ2-7 and V is TRBV18; D is possibly TRBD1 or TRBD2 (5 bases each). Trimming stripped 8 bases from V and 0 bases from J, with 11 bases between. The CDR3 length is 13 residues. The V gene's germline CDR1 is KGHSH and CDR2 LQKENI. CDR3 loop: CASAAGTSYEQYV. Here the CDR3 DNA reads TGTGCCAGCGCTGCCGGGACCTCCTACGAGCAGTACGTC.

This clonotype was counted many times. The chain joins TRBV5-1 to TRBJ2-7, with unresolved D. Trimming cost V 0 bases and J 3 bases, with 7 bases left between them. The CDR3 is made up of 13 amino acids. Germline CDR1 and CDR2: SGHRS and YFSETQ. CDR3 DNA sequence: TGCGCCAGCAGCTTGGGGCCTCACTACGAGCAGTACGTC. Translated: CASSLGPHYEQYV.

This clonotype was detected ten times or more. The chain joins TRBV5-6 to TRBJ2-2, with 7 bases matching TRBD1. V was pared by 2 bases and J by 7 bases, with 11 bases of the junction left unmatched. CDR1 is SGHDT, CDR2 YYEEEE, per germline. The CDR3 is made up of 16 amino acids. CDR3 DNA sequence: TGTGCCAGCAGCTTTCGTAGGGACAGCCGAGGCGGGGAGCTGTTTTTT. It is translated as CASSFRRDSRGGELFF.

J is TRBJ1-6 and V is TRBV7-6; 12 bases align to TRBD1. CDR1 and CDR2 (germline): SGHVS, FNYEAQ. V lost 2 bases, J lost 6 bases, and 5 bases stayed unmatched. CDR3 length equals 17 residues. The CDR3 sequence: CASSLTRDRGRNSPLHF. The CDR3 DNA follows: TGTGCCAGCAGCTTAACCCGGGACAGGGGGCGTAATTCACCCCTCCACTTT.

This chain connects TRBV21-1 to TRBJ2-7; TRBD1, as called in the table, went unchecked against the DNA. TRBV21-1 is given as a pseudogene. This CDR3 spans 12 amino acids. The DNA of the CDR3 is TGTGCCACCCGGACAGGGGGGCACGAGCAGTACGTC. Translated, it gives CATRTGGHEQYV.